These 14 T cell receptor beta chains originate from one sample sequenced in a study of blood T cells in healthy people across ages. Together with a sample-barcoded 5' primer, a J-beta primer mix was included in a second PCR lasting about 6 to 11 cycles. TCRdb re-derived calls from the 5' RACE reads in MiXCR, one entry per CDR3 protein. The table includes about 1.6 million distinct CDR3 sequences, about 35% detected once. The sequencing input was blood. These receptors were obtained from a woman in her twenties or thirties in good health.

V usage is TRBV6-1 and J usage is TRBJ1-2; D is ambiguous. Germline V gene sequence: CDR1 MNHNS, CDR2 SASEGT. The CDR3 covers 12 residues. V lost 6 bases and J lost 8, with 13 bases in between. This CDR3 reads CASSNTHSGYTF. The CDR3 DNA reads as TGTGCCAGCAGCAATACGCATTCAGGCTACACCTTC.

The chain has TRBV14 and TRBJ1-2, with a weak D call TRBD1 (5 bases). CDR3 size: 15 residues. V lost 0 bases and J lost 1, with 9 bases in between. Germline V gene data show CDR1 as SGHDN and CDR2 as FVKESK. The CDR3 protein is CASSQDSTDNYGYTF. CDR3 nucleotides: TGTGCCAGCAGCCAAGATTCGACAGATAACTATGGCTACACCTTC.

The chain couples TRBV27 to TRBJ1-2; 8 positions match TRBD1. Germline CDR1 reads MNHEY; CDR2 reads SMNVEV (reference sequence). The V segment lost 6 bases and the J segment 8 bases; nucleotides outside the gene matches: 11. The CDR3 covers 14 residues. The CDR3 sequence: CASRQAGTGAGYTF. The CDR3 DNA follows: TGTGCCAGCAGGCAGGCCGGGACAGGAGCCGGCTACACCTTC.

The gene calls are TRBV5-6 and TRBJ2-5; no definite D call. This CDR3 has 15 amino acids. Germline V gives CDR1 SGHDT, CDR2 YYEEEE. Trimming removed 4 bases at V and 4 bases at J, with 17 bases between. CDR3 bases: TGTGCCAGCAGCCCGGACCCTAGTCTCCGAGAGACCCAGTACTTC. Residues: CASSPDPSLRETQYF.

This clonotype occurred a few times. The rearrangement links TRBV20-1 to TRBJ2-3; D gene ambiguous. Germline assignment: CDR1 DFQATT and CDR2 SNEGSKA (reference sequence). V lost 1 base to trimming and J lost 4 bases, with 12 bases between them. The CDR3 is made up of 14 amino acids. The CDR3 is CSARAPVAPDTQYF. The CDR3 DNA reads as TGCAGTGCTAGAGCTCCTGTTGCGCCAGATACGCAGTATTTT.

The chain is built from TRBV20-1 and TRBJ2-1, with 9 bases identical to TRBD2. The CDR3 is 15 amino acids. CDR1 is DFQATT, CDR2 SNEGSKA, per germline (reference sequence). Trimming took 3 bases from V and 4 from J; bases not matched to a gene: 7. CDR3 nucleotides: TGCAGTGCTAGGGGGGCGGGAGGGCCATACAATGAGCAGTTCTTC. This sequence encodes CSARGAGGPYNEQFF.

This clonotype has only a few counts. J is TRBJ2-1 and V is TRBV3-1, with 9 bases fitting TRBD2. The CDR3 consists of 18 residues. The trim removed 1 base at V and 0 bases at J, leaving 7 bases unmatched. Germline CDR1 is LGHDT and CDR2 is YNNKEL (reference sequence). The CDR3 nucleotides read TGTGCCAGCAGCCAAGTTGTTAGCGGGGGCAGCTCCTACAATGAGCAGTTCTTC. Translated: CASSQVVSGGSSYNEQFF.

J is TRBJ2-1 and V is TRBV3-1, with TRBD1 as a possible D gene (5 bases). Trimming left V 4 bases short and J 3 bases short, with 10 bases between. CDR1 is LGHDT and CDR2 is YNNKEL in the germline V gene (reference sequence). The CDR3 runs to 14 residues. The CDR3 DNA is TGTGCCAGCAGCCTAAGACAGCACTACAATGAGCAGTTCTTC. It codes for CASSLRQHYNEQFF.

This clonotype was seen more than once but under ten times. V is TRBV7-9 and J is TRBJ2-3; TRBD2 matches 10 bases. V lost 4 bases to trimming and J lost 4 bases; unmatched junction nucleotides: 11. This CDR3 comprises 17 residues. CDR1 and CDR2 (germline): SEHNR, FQNEAQ (reference sequence). In DNA, the CDR3 is TGTGCCAGCAGCTCGGTCCTAGCGGGGGTGGTAGCAGATACGCAGTATTTT. Its protein is CASSSVLAGVVADTQYF. The full variable domain, rest sourced from reference TRBV7-9 and TRBJ2-3, is DTGVSQNPRHKITKRGQNVTFRCDPISEHNRLYWYRQTLGQGPEFLTYFQNEAQLEKSRLLSDRFSAERPKGSFSTLEIQRTEQGDSAMYLCASSSVLAGVVADTQYFGPGTRLTVL.

In its sample, this clonotype was seen many times. This chain connects TRBV9 to TRBJ2-5; TRBD2 matches 12 bases. Germline CDR1 reads SGDLS; CDR2 reads YYNGEE. The CDR3 length is 16 residues. The ends lost 4 bases at V and 1 base at J; junction bases unmatched: 5. Written as DNA, the CDR3 is TGTGCCAGCAGCCCCGCTAGCGGGAGGGCCCAAGAGACCCAGTACTTC. It codes for CASSPASGRAQETQYF.

There are a few counts of this clonotype. This chain uses TRBV9 with TRBJ2-5; 9 bases agree with TRBD2. The germline gives CDR1 SGDLS, CDR2 YYNGEE. The junction had 4 bases not matched to a gene; V was cut back by 0 bases and J by 1 base. The CDR3 sequence is 16 residues long. The CDR3 is CASSVGAGGVQETQYF. CDR3 DNA: TGTGCCAGCAGCGTAGGAGCGGGGGGCGTCCAAGAGACCCAGTACTTC. Looking up the rest from reference TRBV9 and TRBJ2-5 gives the full variable domain: DSGVTQTPKHLITATGQRVTLRCSPRSGDLSVYWYQQSLDQGLQFLIQYYNGEERAKGNILERFSAQQFPDLHSELNLSSLELGDSALYFCASSVGAGGVQETQYFGPGTRLLVL.

There are many counts of this clonotype. The chain couples TRBV4-1 to TRBJ1-5, with D unclear. The CDR3 totals 16 residues. V lost 1 base and J 3 bases, leaving 13 bases between the germline ends. Germline CDR1 is MGHRA and CDR2 is YSYEKL. CDR3 region: CASSQGAEDPNQPQHF. In DNA, the CDR3 is TGCGCCAGCAGCCAAGGAGCGGAGGACCCCAATCAGCCCCAGCATTTT.

This clonotype was counted between two and nine times. The chain couples TRBV29-1 to TRBJ2-3; a weak D match, TRBD2 (6 bases). From germline, CDR1 is SQVTM and CDR2 ANQGSEA. V lost 4 bases to trimming and J lost 3 bases, with 29 bases between them. The CDR3 length is 19 residues. CDR3 nucleotides: TGCAGCGTTGTTGTCGGGAGCCGGAGGCCAGCATTCAGAACAGATACGCAGTATTTT. Translation: CSVVVGSRRPAFRTDTQYF.

Ten or more counts support this clonotype. The chain joins TRBV27 to TRBJ2-7; a possible D gene is TRBD2 (6 bases). V shed 5 bases and J shed 7 bases, with 15 bases lying between them. This CDR3 region has 13 residues. The germline V gene has CDR1 MNHEY and CDR2 SMNVEV (reference sequence). Written as DNA, the CDR3 is TGTGCCAGCAGTCCGGGACCGGAGGGAGAGCAGTACTTC. Protein product: CASSPGPEGEQYF.